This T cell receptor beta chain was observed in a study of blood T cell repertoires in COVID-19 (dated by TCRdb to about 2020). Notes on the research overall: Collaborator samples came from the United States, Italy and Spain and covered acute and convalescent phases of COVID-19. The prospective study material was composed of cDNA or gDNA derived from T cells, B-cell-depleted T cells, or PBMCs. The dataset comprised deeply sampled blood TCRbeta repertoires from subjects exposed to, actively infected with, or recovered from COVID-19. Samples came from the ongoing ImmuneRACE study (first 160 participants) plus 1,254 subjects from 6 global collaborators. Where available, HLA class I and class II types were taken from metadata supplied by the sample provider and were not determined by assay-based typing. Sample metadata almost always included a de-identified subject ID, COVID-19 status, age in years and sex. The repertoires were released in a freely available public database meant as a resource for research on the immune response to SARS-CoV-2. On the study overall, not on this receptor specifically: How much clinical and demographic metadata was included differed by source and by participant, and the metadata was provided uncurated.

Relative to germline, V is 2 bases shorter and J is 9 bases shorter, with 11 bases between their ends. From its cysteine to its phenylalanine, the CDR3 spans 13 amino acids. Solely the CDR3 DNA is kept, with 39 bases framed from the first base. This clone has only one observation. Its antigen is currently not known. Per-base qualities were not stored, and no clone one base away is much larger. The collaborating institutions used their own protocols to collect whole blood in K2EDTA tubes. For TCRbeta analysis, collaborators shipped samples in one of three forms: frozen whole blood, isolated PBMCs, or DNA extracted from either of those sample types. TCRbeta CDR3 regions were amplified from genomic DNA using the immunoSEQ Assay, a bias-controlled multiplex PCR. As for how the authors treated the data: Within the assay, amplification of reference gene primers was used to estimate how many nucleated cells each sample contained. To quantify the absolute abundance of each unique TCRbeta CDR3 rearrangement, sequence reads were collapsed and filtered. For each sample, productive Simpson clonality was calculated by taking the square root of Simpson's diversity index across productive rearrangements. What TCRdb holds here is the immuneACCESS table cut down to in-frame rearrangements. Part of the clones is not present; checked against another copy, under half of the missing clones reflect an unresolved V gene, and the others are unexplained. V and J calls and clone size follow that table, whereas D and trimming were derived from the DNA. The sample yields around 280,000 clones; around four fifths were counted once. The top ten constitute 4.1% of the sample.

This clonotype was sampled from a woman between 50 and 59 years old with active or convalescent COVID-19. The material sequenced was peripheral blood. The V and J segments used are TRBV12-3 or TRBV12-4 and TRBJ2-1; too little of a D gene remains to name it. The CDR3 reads CASSLNPASEQFF. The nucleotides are TGTGCCAGCAGTTTAAATCCAGCTAGTGAGCAGTTCTTC.